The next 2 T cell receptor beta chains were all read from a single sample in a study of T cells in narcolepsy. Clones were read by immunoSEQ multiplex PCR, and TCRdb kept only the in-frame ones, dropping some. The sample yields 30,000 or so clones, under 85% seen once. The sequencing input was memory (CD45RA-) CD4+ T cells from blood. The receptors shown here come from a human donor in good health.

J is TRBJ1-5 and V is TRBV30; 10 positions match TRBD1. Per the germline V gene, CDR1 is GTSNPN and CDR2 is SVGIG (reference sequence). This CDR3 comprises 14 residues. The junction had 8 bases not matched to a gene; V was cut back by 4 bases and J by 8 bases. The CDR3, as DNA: TGTGCCTGGAATAGGGACAGGGGTTCGGAGCCCCAGCATTTT. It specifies CAWNRDRGSEPQHF.

DNA for the CDR3: TGTGCCGGCGGGACCCTCAATACGCAGTATTTT. Translating gives CAGGTLNTQYF. V gene TRBV2 combines with J gene TRBJ2-3; D may be TRBD2 (6 bases). The CDR3 runs to 11 residues. CDR1 is SNHLY, CDR2 FYNNEI, per germline. V lost 11 bases and J 7 bases, leaving 13 bases between the germline ends.